The rows below give T cell receptor beta chains drawn from one sample of a study of T cells in Graves' hyperthyroidism and ophthalmopathy. TCRdb passed the multiplex PCR reads through MiXCR, listing each CDR3 protein once. Of 450,000 to 650,000 distinct CDR3 sequences listed, 17% were seen once; the top ten hold 17%. The sequencing sample was made of blood. The receptors here all came from a woman aged 18-29 years with Graves' ophthalmopathy. CDR3s include the opening cysteine and the closing phenylalanine or tryptophan. D genes are given only for firm matches. Only part of the rows carry a size: once, few, many, or a class if the clone is expanded.

V gene: TRBV5-1; J gene: TRBJ1-2; clone size: many; D gene: TRBD1; CDR3 DNA: TGCGCCAGCAGCTTGGAGCCCGGACAGGGGTTTTATGGCTACACCTTC; CDR3 protein: CASSLEPGQGFYGYTF
V gene: TRBV7-2; J gene: TRBJ2-7; clone size: many; D gene: .; CDR3 DNA: TGTGCCAGCCAAGGACAGCGCCTTAGCTACGAGCAGTACTTC; CDR3 protein: CASQGQRLSYEQYF
V gene: TRBV6-2/TRBV6-3; J gene: TRBJ2-2; clone size: few; D gene: .; CDR3 DNA: TGTGCCAGCAGAAGGGTGGCAGCCACCGGGGAGCTGTTTTTT; CDR3 protein: CASRRVAATGELFF
V gene: TRBV27; J gene: TRBJ1-6; clone size: few; D gene: .; CDR3 DNA: TGTGCCAGCAGACCGCTCGGAAGGGGGGTTAATTCACCCCTCCACTTT; CDR3 protein: CASRPLGRGVNSPLHF
V gene: TRBV29-1; J gene: TRBJ1-1; clone size: many; D gene: .; CDR3 DNA: TGCAGCGTTGTAGGGGGAGGCACTGAAGCTTTCTTT; CDR3 protein: CSVVGGGTEAFF
V gene: TRBV28; J gene: TRBJ1-6; clone size: few; D gene: .; CDR3 DNA: TGTGCCAGCAGTTCCACCGGGGTTTCCTATAATTCACCCCTCCACTTT; CDR3 protein: CASSSTGVSYNSPLHF
V gene: TRBV27; J gene: TRBJ1-2; clone size: .; D gene: .; CDR3 DNA: TGTGCCAGCAGCTTGGCCCAGGGTATGGACTATGGCTACACCTTC; CDR3 protein: CASSLAQGMDYGYTF
V gene: TRBV20-1; J gene: TRBJ1-2; clone size: .; D gene: .; CDR3 DNA: TGCAGTGCTAGTAAGGGGGAGGATGGCTACACCTTC; CDR3 protein: CSASKGEDGYTF
V gene: TRBV20-1; J gene: TRBJ2-7; clone size: many; D gene: TRBD2; CDR3 DNA: TGCAGTGCTAGAGATCTTAGGCGGGAGAACCCCTACGAGCAGTACTTC; CDR3 protein: CSARDLRRENPYEQYF
V gene: TRBV7-9; J gene: TRBJ1-5; clone size: few; D gene: .; CDR3 DNA: TGTGCCAGCAGCCAAGCAGGGGCCGGGTATCAGCCCCAGCATTTT; CDR3 protein: CASSQAGAGYQPQHF
V gene: TRBV10-3; J gene: TRBJ1-4; clone size: few; D gene: .; CDR3 DNA: TGTGCCATCAGTGATGGAGGAGAAAAACTGTTTTTT; CDR3 protein: CAISDGGEKLFF
V gene: TRBV28; J gene: TRBJ1-2; clone size: many; D gene: TRBD1; CDR3 DNA: TGTGCCAGCAGTCCCTTTCAGACAGGGTATCATGGCTACACCTTC; CDR3 protein: CASSPFQTGYHGYTF
V gene: TRBV12-3/TRBV12-4; J gene: TRBJ2-2; clone size: .; D gene: .; CDR3 DNA: TGTGCCAGCACCCGCATCAACACCGGGGAGCTGTTTTTT; CDR3 protein: CASTRINTGELFF
V gene: TRBV5-1; J gene: TRBJ1-4; clone size: .; D gene: TRBD1; CDR3 DNA: TGCGCCAGCAGCTTACAGGGGGCACTTGAAAAACTGTTTTTT; CDR3 protein: CASSLQGALEKLFF
V gene: TRBV6-1; J gene: TRBJ1-2; clone size: many; D gene: .; CDR3 DNA: TGTGCCAGCAGTCGGATGACAAGCAACTATGGCTACACCTTC; CDR3 protein: CASSRMTSNYGYTF
V gene: TRBV12-3/TRBV12-4; J gene: TRBJ2-1; clone size: few; D gene: .; CDR3 DNA: TGTGCCAGCAGTTTTGGTAGTGAGCAGTTCTTC; CDR3 protein: CASSFGSEQFF
V gene: TRBV6-1; J gene: TRBJ1-2; clone size: many; D gene: TRBD1; CDR3 DNA: TGTGCCAGCAAGATTGCGGGACAGGGGGCGCTCGGCTACACCTTC; CDR3 protein: CASKIAGQGALGYTF
V gene: TRBV7-9; J gene: TRBJ2-7; clone size: many; D gene: TRBD2; CDR3 DNA: TGTGCCAGCAGCATAACTAGCGGCCTCGGTAACGAGCAGTACTTC; CDR3 protein: CASSITSGLGNEQYF
V gene: TRBV20-1; J gene: TRBJ2-3; clone size: .; D gene: TRBD2; CDR3 DNA: TGCAGGGAGACTAGCGGGAGAAGGTCATCGCAGTATTTT; CDR3 protein: CRETSGRRSSQYF
V gene: TRBV30; J gene: TRBJ2-7; clone size: many; D gene: .; CDR3 DNA: TGTGCCTGGAGTGTAGGTTCCTTAAGCTCCTACGAGCAGTACTTC; CDR3 protein: CAWSVGSLSSYEQYF
V gene: TRBV19; J gene: TRBJ2-7; clone size: few; D gene: .; CDR3 DNA: TGTGCCAGCCCCGATAGCCAGGGGAGATACGAGCAGTACTTC; CDR3 protein: CASPDSQGRYEQYF
V gene: TRBV7-6; J gene: TRBJ2-1; clone size: .; D gene: .; CDR3 DNA: TGTGCCAGCAGCTTAAGGGGCGTGGGGGGTGAGCAGTTCTTC; CDR3 protein: CASSLRGVGGEQFF
V gene: TRBV30; J gene: TRBJ1-1; clone size: many; D gene: .; CDR3 DNA: TGTGCCTGGAGGCGAACCGGCGCTGAAGCTTTCTTT; CDR3 protein: CAWRRTGAEAFF
V gene: TRBV11-2; J gene: TRBJ2-1; clone size: .; D gene: .; CDR3 DNA: TGTGCCAGCAGCTTACTGAGGGCAGGGTCCCTGCGCGAGAGCTCCTACAATGAGCAGTTCTTC; CDR3 protein: CASSLLRAGSLRESSYNEQFF
V gene: TRBV20-1; J gene: TRBJ2-1; clone size: few; D gene: TRBD2; CDR3 DNA: TGCAGTGCTGCGGGGGGGCCTTACAATGAGCAGTTCTTC; CDR3 protein: CSAAGGPYNEQFF
V gene: TRBV3-1; J gene: TRBJ2-7; clone size: many; D gene: .; CDR3 DNA: TGTGCCAGCAGCCCGGGGCTCCCAGGGGAGCAGTACTTC; CDR3 protein: CASSPGLPGEQYF
V gene: TRBV7-2; J gene: TRBJ1-1; clone size: many; D gene: .; CDR3 DNA: TGTGCCAGCAGCTTAGTAGTGTCACAATTAGGGGACACTGAAGCTTTCTTT; CDR3 protein: CASSLVVSQLGDTEAFF
V gene: TRBV11-2; J gene: TRBJ2-1; clone size: many; D gene: TRBD1; CDR3 DNA: TGTGCCAGCACCCTCCGGGACAGATACAATGAGCAGTTCTTC; CDR3 protein: CASTLRDRYNEQFF
V gene: TRBV14; J gene: TRBJ2-7; clone size: .; D gene: .; CDR3 DNA: TGTGCCAGCAGCCAAGAGTTGCGGGGGCCAGAGGAGCAGTACTTC; CDR3 protein: CASSQELRGPEEQYF
V gene: TRBV5-1; J gene: TRBJ1-1; clone size: few; D gene: .; CDR3 DNA: TGCGCCAGCAGATATTCAGGGTCTTCTGTTATCACTGAAGCTTTCTTT; CDR3 protein: CASRYSGSSVITEAFF
V gene: TRBV5-5; J gene: TRBJ2-1; clone size: many; D gene: TRBD2; CDR3 DNA: TGTGCCAGCAGCCCGTACTCGTCGGGCGGGGGGCACAATGAGCAGTTCTTC; CDR3 protein: CASSPYSSGGGHNEQFF
V gene: TRBV7-2; J gene: TRBJ2-7; clone size: .; D gene: .; CDR3 DNA: TGTGCCAGCAGCTTAAGTCCACGCTACGAGCAGTACTTC; CDR3 protein: CASSLSPRYEQYF
V gene: TRBV28; J gene: TRBJ1-4; clone size: .; D gene: .; CDR3 DNA: TGTGCCACCCACGGAACTAATGAAAAACTGTTTTTT; CDR3 protein: CATHGTNEKLFF
V gene: TRBV30; J gene: TRBJ1-6; clone size: few; D gene: TRBD1; CDR3 DNA: TGTGCCTGGAGTCCCCCGGGACAGATGAATTCACCCCTCCACTTT; CDR3 protein: CAWSPPGQMNSPLHF
V gene: TRBV6-1; J gene: TRBJ2-7; clone size: .; D gene: .; CDR3 DNA: TGTGCCAGCAGTGAATCCAGGAGCTCCTACGAGCAGTACTTC; CDR3 protein: CASSESRSSYEQYF
V gene: TRBV4-3; J gene: TRBJ2-3; clone size: few; D gene: TRBD2; CDR3 DNA: TGCGCCAGCAGCCAAGGAGCGGGAGTTTCAGATACGCAGTATTTT; CDR3 protein: CASSQGAGVSDTQYF
V gene: TRBV2; J gene: TRBJ2-2; clone size: .; D gene: .; CDR3 DNA: TGTGCCAGCAGGGCCGCGTACGGGAATACCGGGGAGCTGTTTTTT; CDR3 protein: CASRAAYGNTGELFF
V gene: TRBV7-2; J gene: TRBJ2-1; clone size: .; D gene: TRBD2; CDR3 DNA: TGTGCCAGCAGCTCCCTAGGGACTAGCGGGATCAGTGAGCAGTTCTTC; CDR3 protein: CASSSLGTSGISEQFF
V gene: TRBV19; J gene: TRBJ2-3; clone size: few; D gene: TRBD1; CDR3 DNA: TGTGCCAGTAGCCTTCGGGACAGAGACACAGATACGCAGTATTTT; CDR3 protein: CASSLRDRDTDTQYF
V gene: TRBV20-1; J gene: TRBJ2-5; clone size: many; D gene: TRBD2; CDR3 DNA: TGCAGTGCTAGAGATTGGCGACTAGCGGCCTCGGGGACCCAGTACTTC; CDR3 protein: CSARDWRLAASGTQYF
V gene: TRBV18; J gene: TRBJ2-4; clone size: .; D gene: TRBD1; CDR3 DNA: TGTGCCAGCTCACCCCACGGGACAGAACTAGCCAAAAACATTCAGTACTTC; CDR3 protein: CASSPHGTELAKNIQYF
V gene: TRBV29-1; J gene: TRBJ1-5; clone size: .; D gene: TRBD1; CDR3 DNA: TGCAGCGTTGAACGGGTCTCGTTCGGTACAACAGGGGGTCAGGATCAGCCCCAGCATTTT; CDR3 protein: CSVERVSFGTTGGQDQPQHF